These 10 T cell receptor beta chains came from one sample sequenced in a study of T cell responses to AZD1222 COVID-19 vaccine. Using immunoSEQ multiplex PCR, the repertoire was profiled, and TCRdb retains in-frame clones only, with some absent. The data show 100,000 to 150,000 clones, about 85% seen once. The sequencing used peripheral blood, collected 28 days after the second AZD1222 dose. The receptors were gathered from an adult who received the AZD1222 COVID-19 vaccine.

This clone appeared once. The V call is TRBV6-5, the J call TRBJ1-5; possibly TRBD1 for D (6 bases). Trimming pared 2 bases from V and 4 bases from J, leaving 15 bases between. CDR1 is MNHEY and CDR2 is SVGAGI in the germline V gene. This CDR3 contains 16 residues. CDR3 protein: CASSYPTGTLNQPQHF. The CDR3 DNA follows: TGTGCCAGCAGTTACCCGACCGGGACACTGAATCAGCCCCAGCATTTT.

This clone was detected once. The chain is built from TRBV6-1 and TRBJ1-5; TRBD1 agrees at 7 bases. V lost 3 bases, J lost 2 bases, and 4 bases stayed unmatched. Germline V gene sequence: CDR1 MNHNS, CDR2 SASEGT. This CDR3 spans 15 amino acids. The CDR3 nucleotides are TGTGCCAGCAGTGATGGACAGGTAGGCAATCAGCCCCAGCATTTT. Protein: CASSDGQVGNQPQHF.

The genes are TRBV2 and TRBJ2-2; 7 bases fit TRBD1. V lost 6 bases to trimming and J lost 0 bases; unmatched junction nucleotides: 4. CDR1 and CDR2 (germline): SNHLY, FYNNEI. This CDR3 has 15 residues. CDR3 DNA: TGTGCCAGCAGCCCGGGACAGTCGAACACCGGGGAGCTGTTTTTT. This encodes CASSPGQSNTGELFF. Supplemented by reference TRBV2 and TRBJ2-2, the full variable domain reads EPEVTQTPSHQVTQMGQEVILRCVPISNHLYFYWYRQILGQKVEFLVSFYNNEISEKSEIFDDQFSVERPDGSNFTLKIRSTKLEDSAMYFCASSPGQSNTGELFFGEGSRLTVL.

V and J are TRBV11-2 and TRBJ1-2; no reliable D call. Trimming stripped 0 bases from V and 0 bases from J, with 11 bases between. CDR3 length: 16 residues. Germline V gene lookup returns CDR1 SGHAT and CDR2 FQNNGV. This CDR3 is CASSLDPLGANYGYTF. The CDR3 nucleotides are TGTGCCAGCAGCTTAGACCCTCTCGGCGCTAACTATGGCTACACCTTC. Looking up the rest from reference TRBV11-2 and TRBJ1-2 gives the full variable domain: EAGVAQSPRYKIIEKRQSVAFWCNPISGHATLYWYQQILGQGPKLLIQFQNNGVVDDSQLPKDRFSAERLKGVDSTLKIQPAKLEDSAVYLCASSLDPLGANYGYTFGSGTRLTVV.

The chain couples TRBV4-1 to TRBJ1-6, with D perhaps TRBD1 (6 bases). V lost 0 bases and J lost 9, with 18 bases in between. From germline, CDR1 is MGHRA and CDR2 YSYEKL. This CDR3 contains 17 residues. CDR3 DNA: TGCGCCAGCAGCCAAGATTCGGGGGCCTTTAGCAGTTCACCCCTCCACTTT. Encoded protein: CASSQDSGAFSSSPLHF.

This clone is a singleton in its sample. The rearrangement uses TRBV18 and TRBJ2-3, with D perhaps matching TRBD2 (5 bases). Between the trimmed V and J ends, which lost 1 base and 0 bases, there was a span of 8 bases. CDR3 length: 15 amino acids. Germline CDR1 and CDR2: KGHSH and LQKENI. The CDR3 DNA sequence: TGTGCCAGCTCACCACAAGAGGGAAGCACAGATACGCAGTATTTT. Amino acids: CASSPQEGSTDTQYF.

The CDR3 is CASAGTGGFRTSNEQFF. DNA for the CDR3: TGTGCCAGTGCCGGGACAGGGGGCTTTAGGACCTCCAATGAGCAGTTCTTC. V and J are TRBV19 and TRBJ2-1, with TRBD1 matching 12 bases. CDR3 length: 17 amino acids. Germline V lookup: CDR1 LNHDA, CDR2 SQIVND (reference sequence). The V gene end was trimmed by 8 bases and the J gene end by 6 bases; junction bases not matched to a gene: 14.

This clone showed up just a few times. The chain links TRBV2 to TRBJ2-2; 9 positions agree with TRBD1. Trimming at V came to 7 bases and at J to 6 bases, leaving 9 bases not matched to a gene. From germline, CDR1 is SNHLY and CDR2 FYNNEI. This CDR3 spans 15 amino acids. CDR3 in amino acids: CASTLLQGAAGELFF. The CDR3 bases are TGTGCCAGCACCCTATTACAGGGGGCAGCCGGGGAGCTGTTTTTT.

The CDR3 nucleotides are TGTGCCAGTAGTATGACTCACACAGATACGCAGTATTTT. It specifies CASSMTHTDTQYF. The V gene is TRBV19, the J gene TRBJ2-3; no definite D call. This CDR3 comprises 13 residues. Deletions cut 3 bases from V and 2 bases from J, with 6 bases between. Germline V CDR1 and CDR2: LNHDA, SQIVND (reference sequence).

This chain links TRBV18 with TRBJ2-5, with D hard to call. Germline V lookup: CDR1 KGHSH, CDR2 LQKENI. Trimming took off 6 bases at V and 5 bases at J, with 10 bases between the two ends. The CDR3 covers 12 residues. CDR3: CASSYGPETQYF. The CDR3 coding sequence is TGTGCCAGCTCCTACGGCCCGGAGACCCAGTACTTC.